The rows below give T cell receptor beta chains drawn from one sample of a study of cytomegalovirus exposure and HLA in healthy donors. Data came from immunoSEQ multiplex PCR; TCRdb stores just in-frame clones and leaves some out. This repertoire shows approximately 170,000 clones, around 81% found once; its top ten account for about 2.1%. Input material: PBMCs. The origin of the receptors is a young man in good health and CMV-seropositive. Each CDR3 is given with its conserved first and last residue.

j_call	v_call	cdr3_aa
TRBJ2-3	TRBV5-1	CASFLSGAGTDTQYF
TRBJ1-3	TRBV6-5	CASSFTGGTAGNTIYF
TRBJ1-4	TRBV5-6	CASSHRASRGSEKLFF
TRBJ1-3	TRBV4-2	CASSQTPGQGWGTGNTIYF
TRBJ2-3	TRBV5-1	CASSASDRDRAIRSTDTQYF
TRBJ2-7	TRBV29-1	CSVVLQNYEQYF
TRBJ2-7	TRBV4-1	CASSQGTHYEQYF
TRBJ2-7	TRBV27	CASSWGGNYEQYF
TRBJ2-7	TRBV5-6	CASSLFDRTYEQYF
TRBJ2-5	TRBV5-1	CASSTSGGPQETQYF
TRBJ2-3	TRBV7-8	CASSLAGAGFTDTQYF
TRBJ1-3	TRBV2	CASSAVSGNTIYF
TRBJ2-7	TRBV9	CASSAWTGQDEQYF
TRBJ2-4	TRBV5-1	CASSLGQGNIQYF
TRBJ2-3	TRBV4-1	CASSQVDSRTDTQYF
TRBJ2-5	TRBV13	CASSLESGGAFETQYF
TRBJ2-1	TRBV2	CASSDWAGDYNEQFF
TRBJ2-4	TRBV7-2	CASSLFGGAAKNIQYF
TRBJ1-1	TRBV7-2	CASSLVPGMNTEAFF
TRBJ1-1	TRBV5-6	CASSLTGRAGAFF
TRBJ2-7	TRBV7-9	CASSLLRQGKTSYEQYF
TRBJ2-7	TRBV27	CASSSQPRSYGEQYF
TRBJ2-6	TRBV30	CAWSVSGQGAGANVLTF
TRBJ2-5	TRBV13	CASTLGPLAGEETQYF
TRBJ1-3	TRBV6-5	CASSVSWAPGNTIYF
TRBJ2-7	TRBV11-2	CASSLSGLARYSYEQYF
TRBJ2-6	TRBV6-5	CASRTRQAGANVLTF
TRBJ2-3	TRBV9	CASSPRGGTDTQYF
TRBJ1-5	TRBV27	CASSRIGVGNQPQHF
TRBJ2-7	TRBV4-3	CASSDGGAYEQYF
TRBJ1-5	TRBV7-9	CASSFSGNQPQHF
TRBJ2-1	TRBV27	CASRPGTGGLNEQFF
TRBJ1-2	TRBV4-2	CASSQVSYTGTYGYTF
TRBJ2-7	TRBV7-9	CASSYTGEQYF
TRBJ2-6	TRBV5-4	CASSLATGSGANVLTF
TRBJ2-3	TRBV2	CASSERADTQYF
TRBJ1-2	TRBV27	CASSFFGQDNYGYTF
TRBJ2-1	TRBV10-3	CAISAGTGRYNEQFF
TRBJ1-1	TRBV6-5	CASSWQGKNTEAFF
TRBJ2-7	TRBV7-9	CASSRLSGGAFYEQYF
TRBJ2-7	TRBV7-2	CASSLAGQNAYEQYF
TRBJ2-7	TRBV4-1	CASSQTTGSYEQYF
TRBJ2-1	TRBV2	CARAESVGWDEQFF
TRBJ1-5	TRBV5-1	CASSPGVMGADPNQPQHF
TRBJ1-2	TRBV6-6	CASSYRDRVYGYTF
TRBJ1-1	TRBV2	CASRARGEGTEAFF
TRBJ1-1	TRBV7-6	CASTSGTANTEAFF
TRBJ2-3	TRBV5-1	CASSLASGRGRDTQYF
TRBJ2-5	TRBV5-1	CASSLGASGEETQYF
TRBJ1-2	TRBV4-1	CASSQGVRDGYGYTF
TRBJ1-1	TRBV15	CATSRDLAGVNTEAFF
TRBJ2-5	TRBV4-2	CASSQDRGEETQYF
TRBJ2-5	TRBV2	CASARDRQETQYF
TRBJ2-1	TRBV5-6	CASTLDRVDEQFF
TRBJ2-1	TRBV18	CASSLNHLLAEGYNEQFF
TRBJ1-2	TRBV2	CASRGQGDYGYTF
TRBJ2-7	TRBV25-1	CVSGSLFDYEQYF
TRBJ2-1	TRBV4-1	CASSQAGTGFTYEQFF